The 4 T cell receptor beta chains below come from one sample, sequenced in a study of graft-versus-host responses after intestinal transplantation. Their cognate antigens are unknown. TCRdb's copy holds only in-frame clones and misses some; the assay was immunoSEQ multiplex PCR. The data hold approximately 75,000 clones, with just under 95% observed a single time. The sample consisted of unstimulated CD8+ T cells sorted from spleen or lymph node cells, taken before intestinal transplant. The receptors come from a human donor who received an intestinal transplant.

The gene calls are TRBV19 and TRBJ2-7; a weak D match, TRBD1 (5 bases). V was trimmed by 9 bases and J by 7 bases, leaving 22 bases between them. The CDR3 contains 14 residues. Looked up from germline, CDR1 is LNHDA and CDR2 is SQIVND (reference sequence). The DNA for the CDR3 is TGTGCCAGCGGACAAGATCTAGATTCTTGGGAGCAGTACTTC. This gives the protein CASGQDLDSWEQYF.

The DNA of the CDR3 is TGCGCCAGCAGCTTGGCCACGGCGACACTCCCTGGGGCCAACGTCCTGACTTTC. Translated: CASSLATATLPGANVLTF. This chain links TRBV5-1 with TRBJ2-6, with D unresolved. V shed 0 bases and J shed 2 bases, with 15 bases lying between them. From germline, CDR1 is SGHRS and CDR2 YFSETQ. The CDR3 spans 18 residues.

The CDR3 nucleotides read TGTGCCAGCAGTTTAGGGCAAAGGGGTGGCACTGAAGCTTTCTTT. Translated: CASSLGQRGGTEAFF. The V and J genes are TRBV28 and TRBJ1-1; a possible D gene is TRBD1 (5 bases). This CDR3 comprises 15 residues. V lost 2 bases and J lost 4, with 14 bases in between. Germline V lookup: CDR1 MDHEN, CDR2 SYDVKM.

V is TRBV4-2 and J is TRBJ1-4; unclear D gene. CDR3 size: 16 residues. Per germline, CDR1 LGHNA and CDR2 YNFKEQ. V lost 0 bases to trimming and J lost 3 bases, with 11 bases between them. The CDR3 region is CASSQDGVLANEKLFF. In DNA form, the CDR3 reads TGTGCCAGCAGCCAAGATGGAGTCTTAGCTAATGAAAAACTGTTTTTT.